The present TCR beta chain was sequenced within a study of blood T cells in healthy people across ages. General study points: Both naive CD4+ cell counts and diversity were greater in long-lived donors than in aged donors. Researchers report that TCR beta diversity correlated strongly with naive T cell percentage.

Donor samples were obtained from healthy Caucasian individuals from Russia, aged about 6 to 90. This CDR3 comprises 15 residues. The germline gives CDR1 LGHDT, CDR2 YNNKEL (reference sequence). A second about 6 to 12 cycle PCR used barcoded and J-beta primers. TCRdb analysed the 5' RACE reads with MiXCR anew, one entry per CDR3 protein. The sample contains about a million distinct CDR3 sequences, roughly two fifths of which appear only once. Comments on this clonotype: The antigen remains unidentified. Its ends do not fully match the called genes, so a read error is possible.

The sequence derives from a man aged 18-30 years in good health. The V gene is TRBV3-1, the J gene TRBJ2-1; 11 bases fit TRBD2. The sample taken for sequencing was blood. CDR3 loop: CAGSLIAGGANEQFF. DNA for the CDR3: TGTGCCGGCAGTCTTATAGCGGGGGGGGCTAATGAGCAGTTCTTC.